The clone carrying this T cell receptor beta chain was counted only a few times. This record comes from a study of blood T cells in healthy people across ages. Germline CDR1 is SGHTA and CDR2 is FQGTGA. The CDR3 is 15 residues long. The V gene end was trimmed by 2 bases and the J gene end by 5 bases; junction bases not matched to a gene: 8. Primed by a sample-barcoded 5' primer and a J-beta primer mix, a second PCR proceeded for about 6 to 11 cycles. Each of the samples gave a minimum of 2.5 million paired-end reads that contained CDR3. One entry per CDR3 protein results from TCRdb running MiXCR on the 5' RACE reads. The sample includes about 800,000 distinct CDR3 sequences, approximately 25% of them seen just once. These same records also appear under a second study, on T cells of mothers and their children. In that study: The study recruited a few healthy Caucasian mothers and their six children as donors. Random nucleotides (2-4) and sample barcodes were added by the M1S primer used in the second PCR.

This receptor was obtained from a boy aged 5-17 years in good health. Sequenced material: blood. This chain connects TRBV7-3 to TRBJ2-5; 7 bases are a match to TRBD2. CDR3 coding DNA: TGTGCCAGCAGCTTACTGGCGGGGGTAGTCGAGACCCAGTACTTC. Translating gives CASSLLAGVVETQYF.